This TCR beta chain was retrieved from a study of T cells in narcolepsy. Study details: Enrolled donors included narcolepsy type 1 or type 2 patients and healthy controls.

Notes on the study in general: In some patient and control memory CD4+ samples, autoreactive clones were absent. HCRT-specific and TRIB2-specific autoreactive clonotypes appeared among same-patient CSF and blood CD4+ clonotypes. Blood of same and different patients, but not healthy controls, reportedly held recurring autoreactive clonotypes.

The CDR3 runs 11 residues. V was clipped by 3 bases and J by 13 bases, with 11 bases between them. Germline V gene sequence: CDR1 SGHDT, CDR2 YYEEEE. Comment on this clone: Its antigen remains unknown.

The assay was immunoSEQ multiplex PCR, and TCRdb's table has in-frame clones only and misses some. The sample holds 35,000 to 40,000 clones, around 85% seen once. This clonotype was obtained from a human donor with narcolepsy. Input material: CD45RA- memory CD4+ T cells from PBMCs. V is TRBV5-6 and J is TRBJ2-1; D tentatively reads TRBD1 or TRBD2 (5 bases each). Here the CDR3 reads CASSSRDAQFF. The CDR3 coding sequence is TGTGCCAGCAGCTCCCGGGACGCTCAGTTCTTC.